The 32 T cell receptor beta chains in this list originate from one sample, sequenced in a study of blood T cell repertoires in COVID-19. Clones were read by immunoSEQ multiplex PCR, and TCRdb kept only the in-frame ones, dropping some. The table has more than 300,000 clones, around 87% seen once. The sample consisted of peripheral blood. The receptors derive from a woman aged 25-40 years with COVID-19, enrolled during active disease.

CDR3: CASSSRVDGYTF. The CDR3, as DNA: TGTGCCAGCAGTTCGAGGGTAGACGGCTACACCTTC. The V and J genes are TRBV6-6 and TRBJ1-2; D call uncertain. Germline CDR1 reads MNHNY; CDR2 reads SVGAGI (reference sequence). The CDR3 sequence is 12 residues long. V was shortened by 4 bases and J by 8 bases, with 11 bases between the two germline ends.

The genes are TRBV18 and TRBJ2-2; 11 positions agree with TRBD2. Per germline, CDR1 KGHSH and CDR2 LQKENI. The length of the CDR3 is 16 residues. V shed 2 bases and J 5 bases; nucleotides not matched to a gene: 4. The CDR3 nucleotides read TGTGCCAGCTCACCATTACTAGCGGGAGAAACCGGGGAGCTGTTTTTT. Its protein is CASSPLLAGETGELFF. Based on the CDR3 plus reference TRBV18 and TRBJ2-2, the full variable domain is NAGVMQNPRHLVRRRGQEARLRCSPMKGHSHVYWYRQLPEEGLKFMVYLQKENIIDESGMPKERFSAEFPKEGPSILRIQQVVRGDSAAYFCASSPLLAGETGELFFGEGSRLTVL.

The chain employs TRBV6-6 and TRBJ2-7; D is undetermined. CDR3 size: 14 residues. CDR1 is MNHNY and CDR2 is SVGAGI in the germline V gene (reference sequence). Trimming cost V 4 bases and J 1 base, with 11 bases left between them. The CDR3 is CASSSIAESYEQYF. The CDR3 DNA reads as TGTGCCAGCAGTTCGATAGCTGAATCCTACGAGCAGTACTTC.

The CDR3 DNA reads as TGTGCCAGCAGCCCGGGGACAGCCCTGTATGGCTACACCTTC. As protein: CASSPGTALYGYTF. This chain links TRBV27 with TRBJ1-2; 7 bases line up with TRBD1. Germline values: CDR1 MNHEY, CDR2 SMNVEV (reference sequence). The J segment lost 5 bases and the V segment lost 6 bases, leaving 9 bases of the junction unmatched. The CDR3 has 14 amino acids.

The V and J genes are TRBV3-1 (or the pseudogene TRBV3-2) and TRBJ2-7, with unresolved D. The V end was cut by 3 bases, the J end by 1 base, with 13 bases between. This CDR3 spans 15 amino acids. The germline V gene encodes CDR1 LGHDT and CDR2 YNNKEL (reference sequence). CDR3 in amino acids: CASSHLSNRSYEQYF. Written as DNA, the CDR3 is TGTGCCAGCAGCCACTTATCTAATCGGTCCTACGAGCAGTACTTC.

The chain links TRBV5-5 to TRBJ1-6; weak D call: TRBD1 (5 bases). The V gene's germline CDR1 is SGHKS and CDR2 YYEKEE (reference sequence). This CDR3 spans 17 amino acids. Trimming cost V 3 bases and J 5 bases, with 18 bases left between them. In DNA, the CDR3 is TGTGCCAGCAGCTCGCCCCGGGGGAATTCAGATAATTCACCCCTCCACTTT. Its protein is CASSSPRGNSDNSPLHF.

This chain joins TRBV29-1 and TRBJ1-2; D might be TRBD1 (6 bases). Germline CDR1 is SQVTM and CDR2 is ANQGSEA. The CDR3 loop spans 14 amino acids. V was shortened by 4 bases and J by 1 base, with 13 bases between the two germline ends. CDR3 coding DNA: TGCAGCGTTGGCTTAAAGGGGGTTAACTATGGCTACACCTTC. It specifies CSVGLKGVNYGYTF.

The chain links TRBV10-1 to TRBJ2-1; 8 bases are shared with TRBD2. The CDR3 is made up of 16 amino acids. Germline V gene data show CDR1 as WNHNN and CDR2 as SYGVQD (reference sequence). V lost 2 bases, J lost 2 bases, and 5 bases stayed unmatched. The CDR3 protein is CASSEIAGRPYNEQFF. In DNA form, the CDR3 reads TGCGCCAGCAGTGAGATAGCGGGACGGCCCTACAATGAGCAGTTCTTC.

This clone has only a few counts. The chain uses TRBV30 and TRBJ2-1; D is unclear. Trimming stripped 3 bases from V and 6 bases from J, with 12 bases between. Germline V CDR1 and CDR2: GTSNPN, SVGIG (reference sequence). This CDR3 region has 13 residues. CDR3 in amino acids: CAWRPSAGNEQFF. Here the CDR3 DNA reads TGTGCCTGGAGACCCTCCGCAGGCAATGAGCAGTTCTTC.

This chain uses TRBV7-2 with TRBJ2-1, with D tentatively TRBD2 (7 bases). CDR1 is SGHTA, CDR2 FQGNSA, per germline. The length of the CDR3 is 19 residues. Trimming stripped 2 bases from V and 4 bases from J, with 24 bases between. The CDR3 is CASSLFGGRRERVYNEQFF. The CDR3 nucleotides read TGTGCCAGCAGCTTATTCGGGGGGCGGCGGGAGAGAGTTTACAATGAGCAGTTCTTC.

The table lists this clone with a count of one. The chain links TRBV5-5 to TRBJ2-2, with D maybe TRBD2 (5 bases). With 1 base removed from V and 1 base from J, the gap between germline ends came to 8 bases. The CDR3 extends over 15 amino acids. CDR1 is SGHKS, CDR2 YYEKEE, per germline (reference sequence). The CDR3 reads CASSLLAKNTGELFF. The CDR3 nucleotides are TGTGCCAGCAGCTTGTTAGCGAAGAACACCGGGGAGCTGTTTTTT.

The chain carries TRBV5-1 and TRBJ2-7, with a weak D call TRBD1 (6 bases). The CDR3 runs to 14 residues. Trimming shortened V by 4 bases and J by 5 bases, and 16 bases separated the two germline ends. Germline CDR1 is SGHRS and CDR2 is YFSETQ. In DNA form, the CDR3 reads TGCGCCAGCAGCCCCCCCGCAGGGGCCCACGAGCAGTACTTC. Protein: CASSPPAGAHEQYF.

The chain uses TRBV6-5 and TRBJ1-6; 8 positions match TRBD1. V shed 8 bases and J 6 bases; nucleotides not matched to a gene: 9. In germline, CDR1 is MNHEY, CDR2 SVGAGI. This CDR3 comprises 15 residues. The CDR3 sequence: CASRTGMFRNSPLHF. The CDR3, as DNA: TGTGCCAGCCGGACAGGGATGTTTCGTAATTCACCCCTCCACTTT.

Worth noting for this clone: The sample has other DNA sequences that encode this CDR3 too. The chain links TRBV19 to TRBJ1-5, with D hard to call. Trimming took 3 bases from V and 4 from J, leaving 7 bases between them. The CDR3 runs to 13 residues. Germline assignment: CDR1 LNHDA and CDR2 SQIVND (reference sequence). Here the CDR3 DNA reads TGTGCCAGTAGTATTGGAGGGAATCAGCCCCAGCATTTT. It specifies CASSIGGNQPQHF.

This clone was found a few times. The rearrangement joins TRBV30 to TRBJ1-5, with 7 bases fitting TRBD1. The CDR3 has 13 amino acids. Germline-derived CDR1 and CDR2 are GTSNPN and SVGIG (reference sequence). Unmatched junction bases numbered 4, after V lost 2 bases and J lost 6 bases. CDR3 loop: CAWSRGRIQPQHF. DNA for the CDR3: TGTGCCTGGAGTAGGGGGCGGATTCAGCCCCAGCATTTT. Complete variable domain (other parts from reference TRBV30 and TRBJ1-5): SQTIHQWPATLVQPVGSPLSLECTVEGTSNPNLYWYRQAAGRGLQLLFYSVGIGQISSEVPQNLSASRPQDRQFILSSKKLLLSDSGFYLCAWSRGRIQPQHFGDGTRLSIL.

The chain employs TRBV5-4 and TRBJ2-1; D gene unclear. Germline V gene lookup returns CDR1 SGHNT and CDR2 YYREEE (reference sequence). Trimming cost V 1 base and J 4 bases, with 6 bases left between them. This CDR3 region has 13 residues. CDR3 protein: CASSLKQYNEQFF. The CDR3 DNA is TGTGCCAGCAGCTTGAAACAGTACAATGAGCAGTTCTTC.

The chain joins TRBV4-1 to TRBJ1-4, with a weak D call TRBD1 (5 bases). The V end was cut by 0 bases, the J end by 3 bases, with 11 bases between. CDR3 length: 16 residues. The germline V gene encodes CDR1 MGHRA and CDR2 YSYEKL. CDR3 sequence: CASSQEHGTANEKLFF. The CDR3 coding sequence is TGCGCCAGCAGCCAAGAGCACGGGACTGCTAATGAAAAACTGTTTTTT.

J is TRBJ1-5 and V is TRBV9; D unresolved. The CDR3 contains 14 residues. CDR1 SGDLS and CDR2 YYNGEE come from the germline V gene. V was clipped by 4 bases and J by 3 bases, with 11 bases between them. CDR3 sequence reads: CASSKTIANQPQHF. The CDR3 coding sequence is TGTGCCAGCAGCAAAACAATTGCCAATCAGCCCCAGCATTTT.

The genes are TRBV23-1 and TRBJ2-6; 12 positions agree with TRBD1. TRBV23-1 is an ORF; its function is uncertain. This CDR3 contains 19 residues. Trimming removed 7 bases from V and 0 bases from J; junction bases left unmatched: 10. As DNA, the CDR3 is TGCGCCAGCACTATAGGGACAGGGGGCATGAGCTCTGGGGCCAACGTCCTGACTTTC. It encodes CASTIGTGGMSSGANVLTF.

This clone was seen a single time. Other DNA sequences within the sample encode an identical CDR3. CDR3 sequence (DNA): TGTGCCAGTAGTATGGACAGGGAAGGATCACCCCTCCACTTT. It codes for CASSMDREGSPLHF. The chain links TRBV19 to TRBJ1-6, with 8 bases matching TRBD1. The CDR3 covers 14 residues. Germline-derived CDR1 and CDR2 are LNHDA and SQIVND (reference sequence). J was trimmed by 10 bases and V by 3 bases; bases with no gene match: 5.

The V gene is TRBV7-3, the J gene TRBJ2-5; TRBD1 is a possible D gene (7 bases). Germline values: CDR1 SGHTA, CDR2 FQGTGA. The CDR3 has 18 amino acids. Trimming left V 0 bases short and J 0 bases short, with 17 bases between. The CDR3 sequence is CASSLTEGDRVNQETQYF. The CDR3 coding sequence is TGTGCCAGCAGCTTAACGGAGGGGGACAGAGTAAACCAAGAGACCCAGTACTTC.

The chain combines TRBV6-5 with TRBJ2-2; 7 bases fit TRBD1. Germline V gives CDR1 MNHEY, CDR2 SVGAGI. J was trimmed by 5 bases and V by 0 bases; bases with no gene match: 3. This CDR3 has 15 amino acids. This CDR3 reads CASSYSGGWTGELFF. CDR3 sequence (DNA): TGTGCCAGCAGTTACTCAGGGGGCTGGACCGGGGAGCTGTTTTTT.

The rearrangement links TRBV25-1 to TRBJ2-7; 7 positions match TRBD1. V dropped 3 bases and J dropped 2; count of bases not matched to a gene: 7. The CDR3 covers 15 residues. Germline V gene data show CDR1 as MGHDK and CDR2 as SYGVNS. Here the CDR3 reads CASSDEGARTYEQYF. The CDR3 DNA follows: TGTGCCAGCAGTGATGAGGGGGCTCGTACCTACGAGCAGTACTTC.

The CDR3 sequence: CASSAGQGYEKLFF. DNA of the CDR3: TGTGCCAGCAGCGCGGGACAGGGTTATGAAAAACTGTTTTTT. The rearrangement joins TRBV7-2 to TRBJ1-4; the match to TRBD1 covers 9 bases. The CDR3 is 14 amino acids. J lost 6 bases, V lost 5 bases, and 4 bases had no gene match. Per the germline V gene, CDR1 is SGHTA and CDR2 is FQGNSA.

This chain uses TRBV18 with TRBJ2-7; 7 positions match TRBD1. V lost 8 bases to trimming and J lost 3 bases; unmatched junction nucleotides: 7. This CDR3 comprises 13 residues. Germline CDR1 KGHSH, CDR2 LQKENI. The CDR3 DNA sequence: TGTGCCAGCACCGGGACAGTCGACTACGAGCAGTACTTC. Translated: CASTGTVDYEQYF.

This clone appeared a single time. The identical CDR3 is also encoded by other nucleotide sequences in the sample. The chain has TRBV5-1 and TRBJ2-3; 9 positions agree with TRBD2. In germline, CDR1 is SGHRS, CDR2 YFSETQ. CDR3 length: 15 amino acids. Trimming cost V 0 bases and J 3 bases; bases outside gene matches: 2. Here the CDR3 reads CASSLGLAGTDTQYF. The DNA of the CDR3 is TGCGCCAGCAGCTTGGGTCTAGCGGGAACAGATACGCAGTATTTT.

The chain recombines TRBV10-3 with TRBJ2-7; 9 bases align to TRBD1. Germline V gene sequence: CDR1 ENHRY, CDR2 SYGVKD. The J segment lost 4 bases and the V segment lost 7 bases, leaving 8 bases of the junction unmatched. The CDR3 consists of 14 residues. Here the CDR3 DNA reads TGTGCCATCAATTCCGGGACAGGGACGTACGAGCAGTACTTC. As protein: CAINSGTGTYEQYF.

The chain uses TRBV19 and TRBJ2-7; D is uncertain. Looked up from germline, CDR1 is LNHDA and CDR2 is SQIVND (reference sequence). V dropped 5 bases and J dropped 0 bases, with 14 bases sitting between them. The CDR3 spans 15 residues. The CDR3 protein is CASSGWVESSYEQYF. CDR3 coding DNA: TGTGCCAGTAGTGGCTGGGTGGAGAGCTCCTACGAGCAGTACTTC.

The chain has TRBV20-1 and TRBJ1-3; D is possibly TRBD1 (6 bases). V lost 3 bases to trimming and J lost 2 bases, with 11 bases between them. Germline CDR1 DFQATT, CDR2 SNEGSKA (reference sequence). The length of the CDR3 is 14 residues. The CDR3 DNA follows: TGCAGTGCTAGTTTCACAGGGACTGGAAACACCATATATTTT. Translated: CSASFTGTGNTIYF.

At least ten counts were recorded for this clone. The chain links TRBV24-1 to TRBJ1-5; D is possibly TRBD1 (6 bases). In germline, CDR1 is KGHDR, CDR2 SFDVKD. The CDR3 loop spans 13 amino acids. The V and J ends lost 5 bases and 7 bases respectively, with 11 bases between them. The CDR3 region has the DNA TGTGCCACCAGTGTGGCAGGGGAACAGCCCCAGCATTTT. Translation gives CATSVAGEQPQHF.

The chain is built from TRBV24-1 and TRBJ2-5; unclear D gene. From germline, CDR1 is KGHDR and CDR2 SFDVKD. The CDR3 is made up of 11 amino acids. V lost 7 bases and J lost 7, with 9 bases in between. The CDR3 protein is CATSSERTQYF. The CDR3, as DNA: TGTGCCACCAGCTCAGAAAGGACCCAGTACTTC.

J is TRBJ2-1 and V is TRBV7-8; 8 bases fit TRBD1. The CDR3 consists of 16 residues. Germline assignment: CDR1 SGHVS and CDR2 FQNEAQ. V lost 2 bases and J lost 2; bases outside the gene matches: 5. DNA of the CDR3: TGTGCCAGCAGCTTAAACAGGGGGGAGCCCTACAATGAGCAGTTCTTC. Translating it yields CASSLNRGEPYNEQFF.